These 15 T cell receptor beta chains came from one sample sequenced in a study of shared clonotypes between healthy human individuals. Here immunoSEQ multiplex PCR was the method, and the copy in TCRdb shows in-frame clones only, minus some. The table includes some 650,000 clones, more than 95% detected once. Material: naive CD4+ T cells sorted from blood. Subset given: CD45RA+ positively selected. Receptors originate from a woman aged 30 to 39 in good health.

V is TRBV4-1 and J is TRBJ1-5; D remains ambiguous. V was cut by 1 base and J by 7 bases, with 17 bases left in between. Germline CDR1 reads MGHRA; CDR2 reads YSYEKL. The CDR3 has 16 amino acids. For the CDR3, the DNA is TGCGCCAGCAGCCAAGGTGGAACGGGGTCGGGGCAGCCCCAGCATTTT. This sequence encodes CASSQGGTGSGQPQHF.

Note on this clone: Other DNA sequences from this sample encode an identical CDR3 as well. V is TRBV2 and J is TRBJ2-3, with 9 bases matching TRBD1. Germline loops: CDR1 SNHLY, CDR2 FYNNEI. Trimming took 6 bases from V and 3 from J; bases not matched to a gene: 4. The CDR3 is made up of 14 amino acids. CDR3 sequence: CASRGQGPTDTQYF. CDR3 sequence (DNA): TGTGCCAGCAGGGGACAGGGCCCTACAGATACGCAGTATTTT.

The chain links TRBV19 to TRBJ2-2; 13 bases are shared with TRBD2. V trimming: 7 bases; J trimming: 6 bases; junction bases outside the gene matches: 5. Germline values: CDR1 LNHDA, CDR2 SQIVND (reference sequence). The CDR3 has 15 residues. CDR3 sequence reads: CASKLAGGPSGELFF. In DNA, the CDR3 is TGTGCCAGTAAACTAGCGGGAGGGCCCTCCGGGGAGCTGTTTTTT.

The chain combines TRBV18 with TRBJ1-1; 10 nucleotides match TRBD1. The CDR3 is 17 amino acids. V shed 3 bases, J shed 4 bases, and the junction held 11 bases outside the gene matches. CDR1 is KGHSH and CDR2 is LQKENI in the germline V gene. DNA for the CDR3: TGTGCCAGCTCACCCCAGAGACAGGGGGCGAAGCCCACTGAAGCTTTCTTT. Translated: CASSPQRQGAKPTEAFF. The complete variable domain, with remaining parts taken from reference TRBV18 and TRBJ1-1, reads NAGVMQNPRHLVRRRGQEARLRCSPMKGHSHVYWYRQLPEEGLKFMVYLQKENIIDESGMPKERFSAEFPKEGPSILRIQQVVRGDSAAYFCASSPQRQGAKPTEAFFGQGTRLTVV.

V and J are TRBV28 and TRBJ2-7, with TRBD2 matching over 11 bases. The CDR3 consists of 15 residues. The V gene end was trimmed by 7 bases and the J gene end by 0 bases; junction bases not matched to a gene: 5. The germline V gene has CDR1 MDHEN and CDR2 SYDVKM. The CDR3 loop is CASTTTSGSSYEQYF. In DNA, the CDR3 is TGTGCCAGCACCACCACTAGCGGGAGCTCCTACGAGCAGTACTTC. Combining the CDR3 with reference TRBV28 and TRBJ2-7 gives the whole variable domain DVKVTQSSRYLVKRTGEKVFLECVQDMDHENMFWYRQDPGLGLRLIYFSYDVKMKEKGDIPEGYSVSREKKERFSLILESASTNQTSMYLCASTTTSGSSYEQYFGPGTRLTVT.

V gene TRBV4-1 combines with J gene TRBJ2-3; the D gene is possibly TRBD2 (6 bases). V shed 3 bases and J shed 4 bases, with 17 bases lying between them. The germline V gene encodes CDR1 MGHRA and CDR2 YSYEKL. This CDR3 region has 16 residues. The CDR3 DNA is TGCGCCAGCAGCCAGGCTCGACAACTAGCATCAGATACGCAGTATTTT. Translated: CASSQARQLASDTQYF.

The J gene is TRBJ1-2, the V gene TRBV10-3, with TRBD1 as a possible D gene (5 bases). With 4 bases removed from V and 0 bases from J, the gap between germline ends came to 12 bases. Germline V gene sequence: CDR1 ENHRY, CDR2 SYGVKD. This CDR3 contains 15 residues. The CDR3 region has the DNA TGTGCCATCAGTGTCGAAGGGGTGACTAACTATGGCTACACCTTC. As protein: CAISVEGVTNYGYTF.

The chain has TRBV11-2 and TRBJ2-6; D call uncertain. V shed 7 bases and J shed 0 bases, with 19 bases lying between them. Germline V gene sequence: CDR1 SGHAT, CDR2 FQNNGV. The length of the CDR3 is 18 residues. The CDR3 sequence: CASTPWWQHRSGANVLTF. The CDR3 nucleotides read TGTGCCAGCACCCCGTGGTGGCAGCATCGCTCTGGGGCCAACGTCCTGACTTTC.

This chain connects TRBV18 to TRBJ1-3; D unclear. Germline V gene sequence: CDR1 KGHSH, CDR2 LQKENI. The CDR3 runs 17 residues. The V gene lost 3 bases and the J gene lost 0 bases, with 15 bases spanning the gap. The CDR3 nucleotides read TGTGCCAGCTCACCGGCGGGCGGACCCTTCTCTGGAAACACCATATATTTT. Protein product: CASSPAGGPFSGNTIYF.

J is TRBJ2-2 and V is TRBV7-7; 10 bases align to TRBD2. V lost 4 bases and J lost 1; bases outside the gene matches: 3. The CDR3 loop spans 16 amino acids. Germline V lookup: CDR1 SSHAT, CDR2 FNYEAQ (reference sequence). The CDR3 bases are TGTGCCAGCAGCTCCAGACTAGCGGGGAACACCGGGGAGCTGTTTTTT. Translation: CASSSRLAGNTGELFF.

This sequence joins TRBV7-9 and TRBJ2-2; 14 bases line up with TRBD2. This CDR3 is 15 amino acids long. Germline CDR1 and CDR2: SEHNR and FQNEAQ (reference sequence). The ends lost 5 bases at V and 6 bases at J; junction bases unmatched: 2. The CDR3 DNA reads as TGTGCCAGCAGCAGGACTAGCGGGAGGTCCGGGGAGCTGTTTTTT. Its protein product is CASSRTSGRSGELFF.

The gene calls are TRBV4-1 and TRBJ1-2; 12 positions match TRBD1. Losses at the gene ends were 0 bases for V and 2 bases for J; bases not matched to a gene: 13. Germline CDR1 reads MGHRA; CDR2 reads YSYEKL. The length of the CDR3 is 20 residues. The CDR3 region has the DNA TGCGCCAGCAGCCAAGATCGCTTTCCGGGACAGGGGGCCCGAAACTATGGCTACACCTTC. Protein sequence: CASSQDRFPGQGARNYGYTF.

The chain carries TRBV6-1 and TRBJ1-1, with 8 bases identical to TRBD1. Germline V gene lookup returns CDR1 MNHNS and CDR2 SASEGT. V was pared by 7 bases and J by 1 base, with 8 bases of the junction left unmatched. The CDR3 totals 15 residues. CDR3 nucleotides: TGTGCCAGCAAATTAACCGGGACAGGGAACACTGAAGCTTTCTTT. Translated, it gives CASKLTGTGNTEAFF.

This clone was recorded once. The chain recombines TRBV6-5 with TRBJ2-7, with TRBD1 matching over 7 bases. Germline CDR1 reads MNHEY; CDR2 reads SVGAGI. The junction had 4 bases not matched to a gene; V was cut back by 5 bases and J by 0 bases. This CDR3 region has 14 residues. The CDR3 sequence: CASSTTGSSYEQYF. CDR3 coding DNA: TGTGCCAGCAGTACGACAGGGTCCTCCTACGAGCAGTACTTC.

This chain links TRBV5-1 with TRBJ2-1; D unclear. The germline V gene has CDR1 SGHRS and CDR2 YFSETQ. V was clipped by 0 bases and J by 13 bases, with 8 bases between them. This CDR3 region has 11 residues. The CDR3 coding sequence is TGCGCCAGCAGCTTGGCCAGGCTCCAGTTCTTC. Translation: CASSLARLQFF.